Presented here are 30 T cell receptor beta chains from one specimen sequenced in a study of metastatic and nonmetastatic thyroid tumors. Via MiXCR, TCRdb re-called the PCR reads. The top ten clones hold 22% of a sample with around 45,000 clones, roughly 16% of them seen once. There were no patients who had received any treatment before thyroid surgery. Sample: blood. Every receptor here comes from a female donor with papillary thyroid cancer or a benign thyroid nodule (not recorded which). Some clones in this sample may be carry-over from other donors' samples.

This clone appeared many times. The J gene is TRBJ1-2, the V gene TRBV29-1; TRBD1 might be the D (5 bases). Trimming took off 7 bases at V and 5 bases at J, with 17 bases between the two ends. Germline CDR1 is SQVTM and CDR2 is ANQGSEA. CDR3 length: 13 residues. The CDR3 loop is CSAKPGEGYGYTF. In DNA form, the CDR3 reads TGCAGCGCTAAACCGGGGGAAGGATATGGCTACACCTTC.

J is TRBJ2-6 and V is TRBV5-8; possible D gene TRBD2, 5 bases. This CDR3 comprises 15 residues. Deletions cut 4 bases from V and 2 bases from J, with 10 bases between. The germline V gene has CDR1 SGHTS and CDR2 YDEGEE. The CDR3 DNA reads TGTGCCAGCAGCAGTTCCGGGGCTGGGGCCAACGTCCTGACTTTC. This sequence encodes CASSSSGAGANVLTF. The full variable domain, completed using reference TRBV5-8 and TRBJ2-6, is EAGVTQSPTHLIKTRGQQATLRCSPISGHTSVYWYQQALGLGLQFLLWYDEGEERNRGNFPPRFSGRQFPNYSSELNVNALELEDSALYLCASSSSGAGANVLTFGAGSRLTVL.

This clone occurred many times. This chain joins TRBV7-9 and TRBJ1-2; D not certain. This CDR3 region has 13 residues. CDR1 is SEHNR and CDR2 is FQNEAQ in the germline V gene (reference sequence). V was pared by 4 bases and J by 6 bases, with 12 bases between. The CDR3 nucleotides read TGTGCCAGCAGCTCACTACAGCGAAATGGCTACACCTTC. Translated, it gives CASSSLQRNGYTF. Based on the CDR3 plus reference TRBV7-9 and TRBJ1-2, the full variable domain is DTGVSQNPRHKITKRGQNVTFRCDPISEHNRLYWYRQTLGQGPEFLTYFQNEAQLEKSRLLSDRFSAERPKGSFSTLEIQRTEQGDSAMYLCASSSLQRNGYTFGSGTRLTVV.

This clone was detected ten times or more. V and J are TRBV24-1 and TRBJ2-5; 7 positions agree with TRBD2. The length of the CDR3 is 13 residues. Germline V gene lookup returns CDR1 KGHDR and CDR2 SFDVKD. The V and J ends lost 4 bases and 5 bases, in that order; junction bases with no gene match: 3. The CDR3 coding sequence is TGTGCCACCAGTGAATTGGGGGGGGAGACCCAGTACTTC. It specifies CATSELGGETQYF.

In this sample, this clone turned up many times. This chain joins TRBV7-6 and TRBJ2-1; either TRBD1 or TRBD2 may fit D (5 bases each). Germline V gene sequence: CDR1 SGHVS, CDR2 FNYEAQ. The CDR3 is 13 residues long. V lost 1 base and J 8 bases, leaving 9 bases between the germline ends. The CDR3: CASSLGGLDEQFF. In DNA, the CDR3 is TGTGCCAGCAGCTTAGGGGGGTTGGATGAGCAGTTCTTC.

This clone was counted at least ten times. This may come from a read error, since a much larger clone is one base off. The V and J genes are TRBV28 and TRBJ2-7; D ambiguous. Germline lookup yields CDR1 MDHEN and CDR2 SYDVKM. This CDR3 is built from 13 residues. The chain's CDR3 is CASSGRISYKQYF. Here the CDR3 DNA reads TGTGCCAGCAGTGGACGGATCTCCTACAAGCAGTACTTC.

This clone was picked up many times. The rearrangement uses TRBV5-1 and TRBJ1-5; D possibly corresponds to TRBD1 (6 bases). CDR1 is SGHRS and CDR2 is YFSETQ in the germline V gene. With 0 bases removed from V and 7 bases from J, the gap between germline ends came to 11 bases. The CDR3 is 14 amino acids. CDR3 sequence reads: CASSLAPGDQPQHF. The CDR3, as DNA: TGCGCCAGCAGCTTGGCCCCAGGGGACCAGCCCCAGCATTTT.

In this sample, this clone turned up many times. The chain is built from TRBV7-9 and TRBJ2-5; weak D call: TRBD2 (6 bases). This CDR3 is built from 17 residues. V shed 1 base and J shed 4 bases, with 19 bases lying between them. The germline V gene has CDR1 SEHNR and CDR2 FQNEAQ (reference sequence). The CDR3 DNA follows: TGTGCCAGCAGCTTAGGTGTAGCGGAACTCCTGGGAGAGACCCAGTACTTC. Translated: CASSLGVAELLGETQYF.

This clone has ten or more counts. In DNA form, the CDR3 reads TGTGCCAGCAGCTTAGAGGGGGGGCTAAGGGGCTACACCTTC. This sequence encodes CASSLEGGLRGYTF. The chain uses TRBV11-2 and TRBJ1-2; D perhaps matches TRBD1 (6 bases). The CDR3 contains 14 residues. Deletions cut 0 bases from V and 8 bases from J, with 13 bases between. CDR1 and CDR2 from the germline V gene are SGHAT and FQNNGV.

Concerning this clone: At one boundary the junction diverges from the germline segment, which might be a read error. Different DNA sequences within this sample yield the same CDR3. The V call is TRBV20-1, the J call TRBJ2-7, with 10 positions matching TRBD2. The CDR3 consists of 14 residues. Germline CDR1 and CDR2: DFQATT and SNEGSKA (reference sequence). The CDR3 nucleotides read TGCAGTGCTCGTACTAGCGGGAACTCCTACGAACAGTACTTC. Translation: CSARTSGNSYEQYF.

This clone has at least ten counts. V gene TRBV7-6 combines with J gene TRBJ2-5; TRBD2 agrees at 8 bases. Germline-derived CDR1 and CDR2 are SGHVS and FNYEAQ. The CDR3 is 13 residues long. V was pared by 8 bases and J by 5 bases, with 7 bases of the junction left unmatched. The CDR3 nucleotides read TGTGCCAGCGCCCCGGGCGGGAGGGAGACCCAGTACTTC. This translates into CASAPGGRETQYF.

This clone was seen at least ten times. This clone may be a read error of a much larger clone one base away. The sample contains more than one DNA sequence encoding this CDR3. The chain carries TRBV19 and TRBJ2-2; no clear D. Trimming left V 3 bases short and J 12 bases short, with 14 bases between. CDR3 length: 13 residues. The V gene's germline CDR1 is LNHDA and CDR2 SQIVND (reference sequence). CDR3 in amino acids: CASSIGSPWKLFF. The CDR3 coding sequence is TGTGCCAGTAGTATCGGGTCACCTTGGAAGCTGTTTTTT.

This clone was counted many times. This chain joins TRBV2 and TRBJ2-7, with 10 nucleotides matching TRBD1. The CDR3 contains 14 residues. Germline V gene sequence: CDR1 SNHLY, CDR2 FYNNEI. After removal of 3 bases from V and 6 bases from J, the junction contained 5 bases not matched to a gene. CDR3 region: CASSDPGQGTEQYF. CDR3 DNA sequence: TGTGCCAGCAGTGACCCGGGACAGGGGACCGAGCAGTACTTC.

This clone was counted at least ten times. The rearrangement uses TRBV20-1 and TRBJ2-7, with 7 bases identical to TRBD2. V dropped 3 bases and J dropped 6; count of bases not matched to a gene: 2. The CDR3 totals 11 residues. CDR1 and CDR2 (germline): DFQATT, SNEGSKA (reference sequence). CDR3 loop: CSASPGGEQYF. The CDR3 bases are TGCAGTGCTAGTCCGGGGGGCGAGCAGTACTTC.

This clone was counted many times. The V call is TRBV29-1, the J call TRBJ1-1; D call uncertain. The CDR3 totals 14 residues. Per germline, CDR1 SQVTM and CDR2 ANQGSEA. Trimming left V 3 bases short and J 1 base short, with 12 bases between. The CDR3 sequence: CSVEVGMGNTEAFF. CDR3 in DNA: TGCAGCGTTGAGGTAGGGATGGGGAACACTGAAGCTTTCTTT.

This clone was detected many times. This chain links TRBV29-1 with TRBJ1-1; D gene ambiguous. V was clipped by 3 bases and J by 11 bases, with 13 bases between them. CDR3 length: 11 amino acids. Germline V gene sequence: CDR1 SQVTM, CDR2 ANQGSEA. Written as DNA, the CDR3 is TGCAGCGTTGAGGGCACAAGTAGGGCTTTCTTT. Its protein product is CSVEGTSRAFF.

This chain joins TRBV20-1 and TRBJ2-7; D is undetermined. Trimming removed 6 bases at V and 8 bases at J, with 20 bases between. The CDR3 sequence is 13 residues long. The germline V gene encodes CDR1 DFQATT and CDR2 SNEGSKA (reference sequence). The chain's CDR3 is CSAPTEQSTKQYF. DNA for the CDR3: TGCAGTGCCCCCACCGAACAGTCGACAAAGCAGTACTTC.

The table lists this clone with many counts. This rearrangement joins TRBV12-3 or TRBV12-4 to TRBJ2-1; TRBD1 matches at 8 bases. J was trimmed by 5 bases and V by 5 bases; bases with no gene match: 5. The CDR3 contains 14 residues. This chain's CDR3 is CASSRDRGDNEQFF. DNA for the CDR3: TGTGCCAGCAGTCGTGACAGGGGCGACAATGAGCAGTTCTTC.

Concerning this clone itself: The junction departs from the called germline gene at one end, perhaps through a read error. The rearrangement links TRBV28 to TRBJ2-2; the D gene could be TRBD1 or TRBD2 (5 bases each). Germline CDR1 reads MDHEN; CDR2 reads SYDVKM. This CDR3 region has 17 residues. The CDR3 reads CASSLSSLAGHTVELFF. CDR3 sequence (DNA): TGTGCCAGCAGTTTAAGTAGTCTAGCCGGACACACCGTGGAGCTGTTTTTT.

This clone appeared a few times. Sequence at one end of the junction differs from germline and may be a read error. The chain recombines TRBV12-3 or TRBV12-4 with TRBJ2-5, with a weak D call TRBD1 (6 bases). CDR3 length: 15 residues. CDR3 region: CASRESGTSQETKYF. CDR3 in DNA: TGTGCCAGCAGGGAATCCGGGACATCGCAAGAGACCAAGTACTTC.

A note on this clone: This could be a read error, since a much larger clone is one nucleotide away. The chain links TRBV3-1 to TRBJ2-5, with 8 bases identical to TRBD1. The germline V gene has CDR1 LGHDT and CDR2 YNNKEL (reference sequence). The CDR3 spans 14 residues. CDR3 sequence: CASSATGVGETRYF. The CDR3 DNA follows: TGTGCCAGCAGCGCGACAGGGGTCGGGGAGACCCGGTACTTC.

This clone appeared many times. This chain links TRBV30 with TRBJ2-1; 11 bases align to TRBD2. J was trimmed by 3 bases and V by 4 bases; bases with no gene match: 5. Germline CDR1 and CDR2: GTSNPN and SVGIG (reference sequence). The CDR3 is 15 amino acids. The CDR3 protein is CAWTHGTSGYNEQFF. The CDR3 DNA follows: TGTGCCTGGACCCACGGGACTAGCGGCTACAATGAGCAGTTCTTC.

Ten or more counts support this clone. The chain combines TRBV28 with TRBJ1-1; D ambiguous. The ends were cut back, 3 bases at V and 2 bases at J, with 13 bases in the middle. From germline, CDR1 is MDHEN and CDR2 SYDVKM. CDR3 size: 15 residues. CDR3 sequence: CASSFTTAGNTEAFF. Written as DNA, the CDR3 is TGTGCCAGCAGTTTTACAACCGCGGGTAACACTGAAGCTTTCTTT.

This clone was counted ten times or more. The rearrangement joins TRBV30 to TRBJ1-4, with 7 bases matching TRBD1. Per the germline V gene, CDR1 is GTSNPN and CDR2 is SVGIG (reference sequence). The CDR3 has 15 residues. The ends lost 5 bases at V and 3 bases at J; junction bases unmatched: 9. The CDR3 nucleotides are TGTGCCTGGGCAGAGGGGGCAGGGGCTAATGAAAAACTGTTTTTT. Its protein product is CAWAEGAGANEKLFF. The complete variable domain, with remaining parts taken from reference TRBV30 and TRBJ1-4, reads SQTIHQWPATLVQPVGSPLSLECTVEGTSNPNLYWYRQAAGRGLQLLFYSVGIGQISSEVPQNLSASRPQDRQFILSSKKLLLSDSGFYLCAWAEGAGANEKLFFGSGTQLSVL.

This clone was counted ten times or more. V is TRBV5-1 and J is TRBJ2-3; no definite D call. Per germline, CDR1 SGHRS and CDR2 YFSETQ. The CDR3 is 15 amino acids. Between the trimmed V and J ends, which lost 0 bases and 0 bases, there was a span of 8 bases. DNA of the CDR3: TGCGCCAGCAGCTTGGTTCCTAGGAGCACAGATACGCAGTATTTT. This gives the protein CASSLVPRSTDTQYF.

This clone was counted a few times. CDR3 coding DNA: TGTGCCAGCAGTTACCCAATCGGAGAGACCCAGTACTTC. This gives the protein CASSYPIGETQYF. The chain uses TRBV6-5 and TRBJ2-5, with no clear D. CDR1 and CDR2 from the germline V gene are MNHEY and SVGAGI. The CDR3 is 13 residues long. V was clipped by 2 bases and J by 4 bases, with 8 bases between them.

V gene TRBV4-1 combines with J gene TRBJ2-1; 11 nucleotides match TRBD2. V lost 3 bases and J lost 6; bases outside the gene matches: 13. CDR3 size: 18 residues. Germline V gene lookup returns CDR1 MGHRA and CDR2 YSYEKL. The CDR3 is CASSQRTSGYVIVNEQFF. DNA of the CDR3: TGCGCCAGCAGCCAGAGGACTAGCGGGTACGTAATAGTCAATGAGCAGTTCTTC.

There are many counts of this clone. V and J are TRBV27 and TRBJ1-1, with a weak D call TRBD1 (6 bases). The germline V and J ends were trimmed by 1 base and 4 bases, with 25 bases remaining between them. CDR1 and CDR2 from the germline V gene are MNHEY and SMNVEV (reference sequence). CDR3 length: 19 amino acids. The CDR3 sequence: CASSLLLRNRVPRSTEAFF. In nucleotides, the CDR3 is TGTGCCAGCAGTTTATTGTTGCGAAACAGGGTCCCCCGGAGCACTGAAGCTTTCTTT.

This clone occurred many times. The chain carries TRBV11-2 and TRBJ2-2; perhaps D is TRBD1 or TRBD2 (5 bases each). This CDR3 has 14 residues. V was cut by 2 bases and J by 6 bases, with 10 bases left in between. Germline lookup yields CDR1 SGHAT and CDR2 FQNNGV. The CDR3 spells CASSLREGPGELFF. The CDR3, as DNA: TGTGCCAGCAGCTTACGCGAGGGACCCGGGGAGCTGTTTTTT.

This clone turned up a few times. This chain uses TRBV28 with TRBJ2-2; 11 bases are a match to TRBD2. The CDR3 has 18 amino acids. J lost 2 bases, V lost 2 bases, and 7 bases had no gene match. Germline CDR1 and CDR2: MDHEN and SYDVKM. The CDR3 nucleotides read TGTGCCAGCAGTTTAGAATGGCTAGCGGGAGGAAACACCGGGGAGCTGTTTTTT. It codes for CASSLEWLAGGNTGELFF.